This T cell receptor beta chain was captured in a study of T cell repertoires in cytomegalovirus infection. As for the study in general: HLA-B-restricted CMV epitopes that are well studied, plus recently identified HLA-C-restricted ones, were used by the study.

Study-level findings and limits: Dominating the ex vivo response were TCR beta clonotypes that were CMV-specific and HLA-C-restricted.

In germline, CDR1 is SEHNR, CDR2 FQNEAQ (reference sequence). V shed 1 base, J shed 9 bases, and the junction held 8 bases outside the gene matches. The CDR3 spans 14 residues. This clonotype showed up just a few times. The target antigen is unknown. Each CDR3 protein gets one entry after TCRdb re-called the reads with MiXCR. In the table there are hundreds of thousands of distinct CDR3 sequences, roughly 36% of which are singletons. This chain joins TRBV7-9 and TRBJ1-1, with TRBD1 identical over 7 bases. The clonotype originates from a human donor in good health (CMV status not recorded). Some clones in this sample may be carry-over from other donors' samples. The sequencing used cultured PBMCs, collected from culture after CMV antigen stimulation. The DNA for the CDR3 is TGTGCCAGCAGCTTAGGGCAGACAGGGAGTAAAGCTTTCTTT. It is translated as CASSLGQTGSKAFF.